This T cell receptor beta chain was profiled in a study of graft-versus-host responses after intestinal transplantation. Across the whole study: Induction using anti-thymocyte globulin, followed by tacrolimus and steroids for two to three years, was given to all recipients.

CDR1 MNHEY and CDR2 SVGAGI come from the germline V gene. V was shortened by 0 bases and J by 2 bases, with 11 bases between the two germline ends. CDR3 size: 15 residues. Sequencing was performed with immunoSEQ multiplex PCR; in TCRdb, only in-frame clones are kept and a portion is missing. Here the sample spans roughly 97,000 clones, 80% to 95% being singletons. Sequences were derived from PBMCs, sampled approximately 420 days after intestinal transplant. The chain uses TRBV6-5 and TRBJ2-7; D might be TRBD1 or TRBD2, each matching 5 bases. This TCR was sampled from a human patient who received an intestinal transplant, so some T cells may come from the graft donor. The CDR3 DNA reads as TGTGCCAGCAGTTACTCGAAGGGACCAACCTACGAGCAGTACTTC. It is translated as CASSYSKGPTYEQYF.